This entry lists 8 T cell receptor beta chains sequenced from one sample in a study of T cells in women clearing cervical HPV infection. Produced via immunoSEQ multiplex PCR; TCRdb's table is partial and in-frame only. The listing contains about 39,000 clones. Material: blood buffy coat. The receptors stem from a woman aged 18 to 75 with a cervical HPV16 infection that either progressed to CIN3+ or cleared (not recorded which).

Here the CDR3 reads CASSLPSGAYEQYF. The CDR3 bases that were read are TGTGCCAGCTCCCTACCTAGCGGAGCCTACGAG. The rearrangement links TRBV18 to TRBJ2-7; TRBD2 aligns across 7 bases. The read stops 3 residues short of the end of the CDR3; the missing end is completed from the germline J gene. With V trimmed by 6 bases and J by 2 bases, 7 bases remained unmatched. From germline, CDR1 is KGHSH and CDR2 LQKENI. CDR3 length: 14 residues.

Concerning this clone: The missing CDR3 end, 3 residues past where the read stops, is filled in from the germline J gene. The V and J genes are TRBV9 and TRBJ1-1; D is undetermined. V was shortened by 1 base and J by 3 bases, with 7 bases between the two germline ends. The length of the CDR3 is 13 residues. Germline V gives CDR1 SGDLS, CDR2 YYNGEE. The CDR3 bases that were read are TGTGCCAGCAGCGTATCTTTTTACACTGAA. Translated, it gives CASSVSFYTE. The whole CDR3 region reads CASSVSFYTEAFF.

This clone is medium-sized by frequency. CDR3 DNA, as far as it was read: TGTGCCAGCAGGGCGGGGGGCCTCAGCTCCTACAATGAG. Protein product: CASRAGGLSSYNE. The CDR3 as a whole reads CASRAGGLSSYNEQFF. The chain couples TRBV5-4 to TRBJ2-1, with 8 bases fitting TRBD2. The CDR3 end lies 3 residues beyond the end of the read and is filled in from the germline J gene. The CDR3 extends over 16 amino acids. J was trimmed by 0 bases and V by 5 bases; bases with no gene match: 7. Per the germline V gene, CDR1 is SGHNT and CDR2 is YYREEE (reference sequence).

Details on this clone: The read ends 3 residues before the CDR3 terminus; that terminus is restored from the germline J gene. The rearrangement links TRBV20-1 to TRBJ1-4; 7 bases fit TRBD1. Germline assignment: CDR1 DFQATT and CDR2 SNEGSKA (reference sequence). CDR3 length: 17 amino acids. V shed 5 bases, J shed 7 bases, and the junction held 19 bases outside the gene matches. This CDR3 reads CSAYTGTDNAGAEKLFF. The CDR3 bases that were read are TGCAGTGCTTATACCGGGACAGACAATGCTGGAGCTGAAAAA.

About this clone itself: Read coverage stops 3 residues before the CDR3 terminus; the germline J gene supplies the remainder. V is TRBV11-2 and J is TRBJ2-3, with unresolved D. Per the germline V gene, CDR1 is SGHAT and CDR2 is FQNNGV. Trimming took 1 base from V and 4 from J, leaving 6 bases between them. The CDR3 is made up of 13 amino acids. The CDR3 here is CASSLGQADTQYF. CDR3 DNA (partial): TGTGCCAGCAGCTTAGGACAAGCAGATACG.

To note about this clone: The read is 3 residues too short to cover the CDR3 end, so that end is filled in from the germline J gene. This rearrangement joins TRBV7-2 to TRBJ2-3, with 13 bases lining up with TRBD2. The V gene's germline CDR1 is SGHTA and CDR2 FQGNSA. V shed 5 bases, J shed 6 bases, and the junction held 5 bases outside the gene matches. This CDR3 region has 15 residues. Partial CDR3 DNA: TGTGCCAGCAGCCTGGGACTAGCGGGATCGGATACG. It codes for CASSLGLAGSDT. In full, the CDR3 reads CASSLGLAGSDTQYF.

Worth noting for this clone: The read ends 3 residues before the CDR3 terminus; that terminus is restored from the germline J gene. The chain joins TRBV19 to TRBJ1-2; D not certain. The CDR3 is 18 residues long. From germline, CDR1 is LNHDA and CDR2 SQIVND (reference sequence). Partial CDR3 DNA: TGTGCCAGTAGTTCCCACGCCGAACTAGCGGGAGACAACAATGAC. This codes for CASSSHAELAGDNND. The whole CDR3 is CASSSHAELAGDNNDYTF.

Concerning this clone: The CDR3 extends 3 residues past the end of the read, so its final part is completed from the germline J gene. J is TRBJ2-1 and V is TRBV6-2 or TRBV6-3; 12 bases map to TRBD2. V was pared by 2 bases and J by 9 bases, with 11 bases of the junction left unmatched. From germline, CDR1 is MNHEY and CDR2 SVGEGT. This CDR3 spans 17 amino acids. CDR3 protein: CASSYQPLAGGPGEQFF. The CDR3 bases that were read are TGTGCCAGCAGTTACCAACCCCTAGCGGGAGGGCCCGGTGAG.